The following is a T cell receptor (beta chain) sequence with its context. This sample was included in a study of blood T cell repertoires in COVID-19. Across the study: COVID-19 samples collected from the United States, Italy and Spain covered acute and convalescent phases. Sample material is recorded as cDNA or gDNA derived from T cells, B-cell-depleted T cells, or PBMCs.

Per the original methods: Estimates of nucleated cell counts were drawn from the amplification of reference gene primers. Profiled with immunoSEQ multiplex PCR; TCRdb holds only in-frame clones, not every one. Clone size and the V and J calls come from that table; the DNA yielded D and trimming. The sample carries some 200,000 clones, 75% to 80% recorded once. The specimen sequenced was peripheral blood. This clonotype originated in an older woman with acute or convalescent COVID-19.

The CDR3 protein is CASSGTGTSVSDTQYF. The CDR3 bases are TGTGCCAGCAGCGGAACCGGGACTAGCGTTTCAGATACGCAGTATTTT. This sequence joins TRBV9 and TRBJ2-3; 10 nucleotides align to TRBD2. The CDR3 length is 16 residues. CDR1 and CDR2 from the germline V gene are SGDLS and YYNGEE. The V segment lost 3 bases and the J segment 4 bases; nucleotides outside the gene matches: 8.